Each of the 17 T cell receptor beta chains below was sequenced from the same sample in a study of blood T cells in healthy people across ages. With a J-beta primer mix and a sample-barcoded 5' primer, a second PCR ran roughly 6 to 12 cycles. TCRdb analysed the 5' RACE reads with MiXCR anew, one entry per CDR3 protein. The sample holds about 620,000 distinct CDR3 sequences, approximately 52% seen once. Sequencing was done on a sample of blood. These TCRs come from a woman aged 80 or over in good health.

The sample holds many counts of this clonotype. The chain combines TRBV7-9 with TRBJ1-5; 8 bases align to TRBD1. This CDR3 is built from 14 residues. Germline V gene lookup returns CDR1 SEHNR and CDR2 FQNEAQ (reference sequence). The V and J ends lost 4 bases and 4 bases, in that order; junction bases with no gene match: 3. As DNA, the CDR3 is TGTGCCAGCAGCTCGGACAGGGCAAATCAGCCCCAGCATTTT. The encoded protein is CASSSDRANQPQHF.

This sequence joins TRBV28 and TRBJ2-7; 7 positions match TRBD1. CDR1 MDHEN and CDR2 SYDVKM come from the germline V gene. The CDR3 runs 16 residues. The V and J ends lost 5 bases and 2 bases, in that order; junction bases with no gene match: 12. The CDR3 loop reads CASSIDRALGTYEQYF. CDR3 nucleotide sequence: TGTGCCAGCAGTATTGACAGGGCTCTTGGTACCTACGAGCAGTACTTC.

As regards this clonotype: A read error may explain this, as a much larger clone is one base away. Here the CDR3 reads CAISGATAQETQYF. The CDR3 DNA reads as TGTGCCATCAGTGGGGCAACAGCGCAAGAGACCCAGTACTTC. This rearrangement joins TRBV10-3 to TRBJ2-5; D is undetermined. This CDR3 has 14 amino acids. From germline, CDR1 is ENHRY and CDR2 SYGVKD. V lost 4 bases and J 2 bases, leaving 11 bases between the germline ends.

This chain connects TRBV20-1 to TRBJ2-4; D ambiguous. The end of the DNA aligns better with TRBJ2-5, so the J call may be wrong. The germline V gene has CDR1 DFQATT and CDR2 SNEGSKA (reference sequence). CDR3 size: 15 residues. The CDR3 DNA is TGCAGTGCTAGAGATCCCGGACGGCCTCAAGAGACCCAGTACTTC. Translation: CSARDPGRPQETQYF.

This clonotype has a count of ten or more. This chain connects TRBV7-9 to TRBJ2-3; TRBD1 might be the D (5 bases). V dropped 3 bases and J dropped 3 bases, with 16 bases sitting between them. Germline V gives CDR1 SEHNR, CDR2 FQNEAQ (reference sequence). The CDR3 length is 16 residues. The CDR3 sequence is CASSFQSGKSTDTQYF. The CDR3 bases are TGTGCCAGCAGCTTCCAATCAGGGAAGAGTACAGATACGCAGTATTTT.

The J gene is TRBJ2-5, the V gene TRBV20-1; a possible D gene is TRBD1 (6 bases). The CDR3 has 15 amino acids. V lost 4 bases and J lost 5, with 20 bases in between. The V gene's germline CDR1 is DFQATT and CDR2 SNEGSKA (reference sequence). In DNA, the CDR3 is TGCAGTGCTAATAGGCTGACAGGCAATCCGGAGACCCAGTACTTC. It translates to CSANRLTGNPETQYF.

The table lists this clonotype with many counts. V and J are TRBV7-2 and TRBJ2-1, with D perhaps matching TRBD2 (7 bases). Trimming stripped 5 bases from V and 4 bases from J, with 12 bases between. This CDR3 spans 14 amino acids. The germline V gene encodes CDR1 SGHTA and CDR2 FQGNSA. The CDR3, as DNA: TGTGCCAGCAGCAGCGCGGGGGCTTACAATGAGCAGTTCTTC. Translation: CASSSAGAYNEQFF.

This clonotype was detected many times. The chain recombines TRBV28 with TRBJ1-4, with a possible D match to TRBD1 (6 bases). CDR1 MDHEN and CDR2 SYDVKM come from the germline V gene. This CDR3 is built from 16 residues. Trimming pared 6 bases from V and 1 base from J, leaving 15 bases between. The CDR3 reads CASSGRGAVTNEKLFF. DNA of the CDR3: TGTGCCAGCAGCGGCCGGGGGGCCGTAACTAATGAAAAACTGTTTTTT.

The DNA for the CDR3 is TGCGCCAGCAGCCAAGATGTGACGAGAGCTTTCTTT. It encodes CASSQDVTRAFF. The V gene is TRBV4-1, the J gene TRBJ1-1; D is undetermined. Germline-derived CDR1 and CDR2 are MGHRA and YSYEKL. V lost 0 bases and J 10 bases, leaving 9 bases between the germline ends. This CDR3 spans 12 amino acids.

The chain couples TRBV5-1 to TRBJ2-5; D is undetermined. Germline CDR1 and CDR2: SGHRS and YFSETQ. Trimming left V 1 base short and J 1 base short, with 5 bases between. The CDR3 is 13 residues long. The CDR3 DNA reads TGCGCCAGCAGCTTGCCCCTCCAAGAGACCCAGTACTTC. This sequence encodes CASSLPLQETQYF.

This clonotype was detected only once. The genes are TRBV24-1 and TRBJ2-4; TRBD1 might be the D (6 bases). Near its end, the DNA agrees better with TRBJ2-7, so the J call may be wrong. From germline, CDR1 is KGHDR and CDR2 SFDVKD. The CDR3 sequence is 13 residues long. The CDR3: CATSDTTGHEQYF. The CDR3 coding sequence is TGTGCCACCAGTGACACCACAGGGCACGAGCAGTACTTC.

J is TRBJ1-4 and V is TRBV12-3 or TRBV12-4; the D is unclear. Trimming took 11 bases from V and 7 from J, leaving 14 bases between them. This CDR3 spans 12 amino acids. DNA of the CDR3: TGTGCCGCCAGGCGCAACGGTGAAAAACTGTTTTTT. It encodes CAARRNGEKLFF.

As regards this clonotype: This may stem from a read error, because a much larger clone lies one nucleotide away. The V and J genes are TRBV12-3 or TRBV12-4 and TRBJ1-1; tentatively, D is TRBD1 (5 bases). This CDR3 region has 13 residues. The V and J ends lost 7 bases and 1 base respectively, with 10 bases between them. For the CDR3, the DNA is TGTGCCAGCACCCCGACAGAGAACACTGAAGCTTTCTTT. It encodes CASTPTENTEAFF.

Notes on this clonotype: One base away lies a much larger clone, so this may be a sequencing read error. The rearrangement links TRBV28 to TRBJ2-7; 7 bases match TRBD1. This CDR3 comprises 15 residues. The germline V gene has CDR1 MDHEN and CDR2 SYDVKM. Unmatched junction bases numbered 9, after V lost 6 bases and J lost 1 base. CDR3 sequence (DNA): TGTGCCAGCAGGACCCCAGGGGGTGGGTCCTACGAGCAGTACTTC. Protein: CASRTPGGGSYEQYF.

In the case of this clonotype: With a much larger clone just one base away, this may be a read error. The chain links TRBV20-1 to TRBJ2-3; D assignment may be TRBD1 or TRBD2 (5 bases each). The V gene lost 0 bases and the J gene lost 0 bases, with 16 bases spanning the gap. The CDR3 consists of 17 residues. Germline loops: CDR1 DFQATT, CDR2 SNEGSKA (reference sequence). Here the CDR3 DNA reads TGCAGTGCTAGAGATCCCTGGGGGTCGGTTAGCACAGATACGCAGTATTTT. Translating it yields CSARDPWGSVSTDTQYF.

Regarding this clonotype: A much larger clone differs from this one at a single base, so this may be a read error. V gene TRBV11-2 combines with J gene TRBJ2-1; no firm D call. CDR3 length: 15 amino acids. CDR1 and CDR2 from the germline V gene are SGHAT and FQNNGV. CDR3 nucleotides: TGTGCCAGCAGCTTAATTGTCAGCTCCTGCAATGAGCAGTTCTTC. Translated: CASSLIVSSCNEQFF.

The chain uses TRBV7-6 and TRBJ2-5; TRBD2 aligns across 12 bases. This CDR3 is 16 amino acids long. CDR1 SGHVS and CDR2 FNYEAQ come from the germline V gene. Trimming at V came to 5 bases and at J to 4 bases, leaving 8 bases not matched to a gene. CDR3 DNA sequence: TGTGCCAGCAGCATCAGACTAGCGGGAGTGAGAGAGACCCAGTACTTC. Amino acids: CASSIRLAGVRETQYF.